Below, one T cell receptor (beta chain) is given with its context. The data stem from a study of blood T cell repertoires in COVID-19. In the study overall: COVID-19 samples collected from the United States, Italy and Spain covered acute and convalescent phases. T cells, B-cell-depleted T cells, or PBMCs supplied cDNA or gDNA.

The CDR3 extends over 16 amino acids. Germline loops: CDR1 SGHKS, CDR2 YYEKEE (reference sequence). J gave up 7 bases and V 2 bases, and 7 bases lay outside the gene matches. Seattle patients were enrolled during active infection and followed longitudinally. Authors' methods: From reference gene primer amplification, estimates of nucleated cell counts were derived. Produced via immunoSEQ multiplex PCR; TCRdb's table is partial and in-frame only. V and J calls and clone size are given by that table; D and trimming were obtained from the DNA. The repertoire consists of about 430,000 clones, with approximately 90% occurring once and the leading ten covering 0.75% to 0.85%.

The V and J genes are TRBV5-5 and TRBJ2-2; 11 bases are a match to TRBD1. The sequence was obtained from a man in his late teens or twenties with COVID-19, enrolled during active disease. Sequencing was done on a sample of peripheral blood. CDR3: CASSFPPGQGDGELFF. CDR3 bases: TGTGCCAGCAGCTTCCCGCCGGGACAGGGGGACGGGGAGCTGTTTTTT.